The clone carrying this T cell receptor (beta chain) was counted at least ten times. Its antigen is unknown. From RNA transcripts, TCR beta CDR3 regions were amplified. The study used the HTBI primer set for a first-round RT-PCR of the TCR CDR3. From the multiplex PCR reads, TCRdb called clonotypes with MiXCR, one entry per CDR3 protein. The repertoire includes hundreds of thousands of distinct CDR3 sequences, approximately 20% of them detected once, and around 50% sits in the top ten. The sample comes from a study of T cells in Graves' hyperthyroidism and ophthalmopathy. Findings and limits, study-wide: Blood samples included most of the expanded thyroid clonotypes exceeding 0.001.

Germline values: CDR1 MGHRA, CDR2 YSYEKL. The V end lost 4 bases, the J end lost 0 bases, and 9 bases lay between the germline ends. The CDR3 covers 14 residues. Clinical symptoms, serum thyroxine and TRAb, thyroid ultrasound and orbital computed tomography together formed the diagnostic basis. This TCR came from a man aged 40-50 years with Graves' ophthalmopathy. Sample: blood. V usage is TRBV4-1 and J usage is TRBJ2-5; no clear D gene. CDR3: CASSPLRNQETQYF. The DNA for the CDR3 is TGCGCCAGCAGCCCTCTTCGGAACCAAGAGACCCAGTACTTC.